Each of the 22 T cell receptor beta chains below was sequenced from the same sample in a study of blood T cells in healthy people across ages. Sample-barcoded 5' priming and a J-beta primer mix drove a second PCR of about 6 to 12 cycles. TCRdb fed the 5' RACE reads into MiXCR, producing one record per CDR3 protein. The sample contains around 780,000 distinct CDR3 sequences, about 61% of which appear only once. Sequencing was carried out using blood. Every receptor here comes from a man aged 35-49 years in good health.

The V call is TRBV20-1, the J call TRBJ2-3; TRBD2 matches 8 bases. Germline V gene data show CDR1 as DFQATT and CDR2 as SNEGSKA (reference sequence). Losses at the gene ends were 0 bases for V and 1 base for J; bases not matched to a gene: 12. This CDR3 region has 18 residues. CDR3 protein: CSARDVAGSADGTDTQYF. CDR3 bases: TGCAGTGCTAGAGATGTAGCGGGGTCGGCTGATGGCACAGATACGCAGTATTTT.

The chain links TRBV6-5 to TRBJ2-3; 7 bases line up with TRBD2. The CDR3 spans 14 residues. Trimming at V came to 7 bases and at J to 3 bases, leaving 7 bases not matched to a gene. The germline CDR1 and CDR2 sequences are MNHEY and SVGAGI. In DNA form, the CDR3 reads TGTGCCAGCACCCGAACTAGCGAGACAGATACGCAGTATTTT. Amino acid sequence: CASTRTSETDTQYF.

This chain joins TRBV20-1 and TRBJ2-3; 8 bases line up with TRBD1. J was trimmed by 2 bases and V by 6 bases; bases with no gene match: 7. Germline V CDR1 and CDR2: DFQATT, SNEGSKA (reference sequence). The CDR3 covers 14 residues. As DNA, the CDR3 is TGCAGTGCGCCGCGGACAGGGACCACAGATACGCAGTATTTT. Translated: CSAPRTGTTDTQYF.

The J gene is TRBJ2-1, the V gene TRBV5-1, with TRBD1 identical over 9 bases. CDR1 SGHRS and CDR2 YFSETQ come from the germline V gene. V shed 2 bases, J shed 6 bases, and the junction held 6 bases outside the gene matches. The CDR3 length is 15 residues. The DNA of the CDR3 is TGCGCCAGCAGCTTTTACCGGGACAGGGCCAATGAGCAGTTCTTC. Its translation is CASSFYRDRANEQFF.

This sequence joins TRBV13 and TRBJ2-3, with D unclear. V was cut by 2 bases and J by 0 bases, with 9 bases left in between. The length of the CDR3 is 15 residues. Germline CDR1 is PRHDT and CDR2 is FYEKMQ (reference sequence). The CDR3 coding sequence is TGTGCCAGCAGCTTACTGGTCTCTAGCACAGATACGCAGTATTTT. This encodes CASSLLVSSTDTQYF.

The J gene is TRBJ2-7, the V gene TRBV25-1; weak D call: TRBD1 (5 bases). This CDR3 comprises 13 residues. V was pared by 8 bases and J by 1 base, with 12 bases between. CDR1 is MGHDK, CDR2 SYGVNS, per germline. CDR3 residues: CASLARVSYEQYF. The CDR3 nucleotides read TGTGCCAGCTTAGCCAGGGTGTCCTACGAGCAGTACTTC.

This chain uses TRBV20-1 with TRBJ1-5; D may be TRBD1 (5 bases). Germline assignment: CDR1 DFQATT and CDR2 SNEGSKA (reference sequence). This CDR3 spans 22 amino acids. V was trimmed by 5 bases and J by 4 bases, leaving 39 bases between them. CDR3 residues: CSASDDSASGTVYNEQNQPQHF. The CDR3 DNA sequence: TGCAGTGCTTCCGACGACTCTGCTAGCGGGACCGTCTACAATGAGCAGAATCAGCCCCAGCATTTT.

J is TRBJ2-3 and V is TRBV15, with TRBD2 matching over 7 bases. Germline CDR1 LNHNV, CDR2 YYDKDF (reference sequence). The CDR3 extends over 15 amino acids. V shed 1 base, J shed 5 bases, and the junction held 6 bases outside the gene matches. The CDR3 sequence is CATSRVVGGIDTQYF. CDR3 nucleotide sequence: TGTGCCACCAGCAGAGTTGTGGGGGGGATAGATACGCAGTATTTT.

The chain recombines TRBV11-3 with TRBJ2-5, with D perhaps matching TRBD1 (6 bases). CDR1 and CDR2 from the germline V gene are SGHNT and YENEEA. V was trimmed by 4 bases and J by 7 bases, leaving 16 bases between them. CDR3 length equals 14 residues. The CDR3 region is CASSSSPGVGTQYF. For the CDR3, the DNA is TGTGCCAGCAGCTCCAGCCCAGGGGTGGGGACCCAGTACTTC.

The chain joins TRBV9 to TRBJ2-5; tentative D call: TRBD1 (5 bases). The CDR3 covers 16 residues. V was trimmed by 0 bases and J by 5 bases, leaving 17 bases between them. Germline CDR1 reads SGDLS; CDR2 reads YYNGEE. CDR3 bases: TGTGCCAGCAGCGTAGAATCTACAGGAGATTGGGAGACCCAGTACTTC. It translates to CASSVESTGDWETQYF. Full variable domain (rest looked up from reference TRBV9 and TRBJ2-5): DSGVTQTPKHLITATGQRVTLRCSPRSGDLSVYWYQQSLDQGLQFLIQYYNGEERAKGNILERFSAQQFPDLHSELNLSSLELGDSALYFCASSVESTGDWETQYFGPGTRLLVL.

This clonotype is a singleton in its sample. This chain connects TRBV20-1 to TRBJ1-2; 7 nucleotides align to TRBD1. Trimming cost V 5 bases and J 8 bases; bases outside gene matches: 11. The CDR3 spans 13 residues. Germline lookup yields CDR1 DFQATT and CDR2 SNEGSKA (reference sequence). DNA of the CDR3: TGCAGTGCTCGGTGGGAGGGGGCAGGGGGCTACACCTTC. It is translated as CSARWEGAGGYTF.

This sequence joins TRBV20-1 and TRBJ1-1; D unclear. V dropped 1 base and J dropped 1 base, with 28 bases sitting between them. The CDR3 spans 20 residues. Germline V gene data show CDR1 as DFQATT and CDR2 as SNEGSKA (reference sequence). In DNA, the CDR3 is TGCAGTGCTAGAGTCCGACCCCCAAGAGCGAGGCGAGACCAGAACACTGAAGCTTTCTTT. It is translated as CSARVRPPRARRDQNTEAFF.

The CDR3 protein is CASSLGQPSTDTQYF. The CDR3 DNA reads TGTGCCAGCAGCCTCGGACAGCCTAGCACAGATACGCAGTATTTT. The chain recombines TRBV2 with TRBJ2-3, with D tentatively TRBD1 (6 bases). V shed 6 bases and J shed 0 bases, with 13 bases lying between them. The CDR3 has 15 amino acids. Looked up from germline, CDR1 is SNHLY and CDR2 is FYNNEI.

V gene TRBV20-1 combines with J gene TRBJ2-3; D might be TRBD1 (6 bases). The CDR3 consists of 14 residues. Germline CDR1 and CDR2: DFQATT and SNEGSKA (reference sequence). The germline V and J ends were trimmed by 3 bases and 5 bases, with 15 bases remaining between them. CDR3 in DNA: TGCAGTGCTAGTCACGTTCAGGGGTTAGATACGCAGTATTTT. It codes for CSASHVQGLDTQYF.

CDR3 coding DNA: TGTGCCAGCAGTTTAACTAGCGGGGGGACGAGCCCCACAGATACGCAGTATTTT. Translation gives CASSLTSGGTSPTDTQYF. This chain uses TRBV12-3 or TRBV12-4 with TRBJ2-3, with 12 bases that match TRBD2. The V gene end was trimmed by 2 bases and the J gene end by 2 bases; junction bases not matched to a gene: 8. The CDR3 has 18 amino acids.

The rearrangement joins TRBV7-2 to TRBJ2-5, with D perhaps matching TRBD2 (7 bases). This CDR3 is 14 amino acids long. Looked up from germline, CDR1 is SGHTA and CDR2 is FQGNSA. Trimming stripped 5 bases from V and 4 bases from J, with 14 bases between. CDR3 in DNA: TGTGCCAGCAGCAATGAGGGGGGGCGAGAGACCCAGTACTTC. Translation: CASSNEGGRETQYF.

This chain uses TRBV2 with TRBJ2-5; 8 bases line up with TRBD1. Germline loops: CDR1 SNHLY, CDR2 FYNNEI. After removal of 6 bases from V and 1 base from J, the junction contained 4 bases not matched to a gene. CDR3 length: 14 residues. CDR3 nucleotides: TGTGCCAGCAGGAAACAGGGGGGCCAAGAGACCCAGTACTTC. Translation: CASRKQGGQETQYF.

This clonotype was counted between two and nine times. This chain joins TRBV9 and TRBJ2-7; tentatively, D is TRBD1 (6 bases). This CDR3 region has 15 residues. Germline V CDR1 and CDR2: SGDLS, YYNGEE. V shed 4 bases and J shed 0 bases, with 14 bases lying between them. This CDR3 is CASSSGVASSYEQYF. CDR3 in DNA: TGTGCCAGCAGCTCAGGGGTGGCGAGCTCCTACGAGCAGTACTTC.

This chain links TRBV3-1 with TRBJ1-2; no definite D call. With 0 bases removed from V and 4 bases from J, the gap between germline ends came to 12 bases. The CDR3 extends over 15 amino acids. In germline, CDR1 is LGHDT, CDR2 YNNKEL (reference sequence). The CDR3 is CASSQDAPGSYGYTF. CDR3 nucleotide sequence: TGTGCCAGCAGCCAAGACGCGCCGGGATCCTATGGCTACACCTTC.

The chain has TRBV20-1 and TRBJ2-5; D ambiguous. This CDR3 region has 14 residues. In germline, CDR1 is DFQATT, CDR2 SNEGSKA (reference sequence). The germline V and J ends were trimmed by 0 bases and 11 bases, with 19 bases remaining between them. In nucleotides, the CDR3 is TGCAGTGCTAGAGATTGGGGTTCTGGTAATGAGCAGTACTTC. Its translation is CSARDWGSGNEQYF.

The genes are TRBV6-6 and TRBJ1-6; 9 bases are shared with TRBD1. V was pared by 6 bases and J by 11 bases, with 11 bases of the junction left unmatched. CDR3 length: 15 amino acids. Germline V gene data show CDR1 as MNHNY and CDR2 as SVGAGI (reference sequence). The CDR3 spells CASRSSGTGRTPLHF. In DNA, the CDR3 is TGTGCCAGCAGGTCGTCCGGGACAGGGAGAACACCCCTCCACTTT.

This clonotype was found many times. The V gene is TRBV10-3, the J gene TRBJ1-1, with D unclear. The V and J ends lost 10 bases and 3 bases respectively, with 15 bases between them. CDR3 length: 13 residues. Germline V gene sequence: CDR1 ENHRY, CDR2 SYGVKD. Here the CDR3 DNA reads TGTGCCACCTTACGAGGTGCGGACACTGAAGCTTTCTTT. This codes for CATLRGADTEAFF.